These T cell receptor beta chains were read from a single sample in a study of blood T cell repertoires in COVID-19. Libraries were prepared by immunoSEQ multiplex PCR; TCRdb keeps only in-frame clonotypes and omits some of them. The table includes around 200,000 clones, around 89% detected once. The sequencing sample was made of peripheral blood. The source of these receptors is a man aged 45-60 years with acute or convalescent COVID-19. The CDR3 runs from the conserved cysteine through the conserved F or W. D genes are given only for firm matches. For some rows the clone size is stated as once, few or many, or as a class when expanded; others skip it.

clone size: NA
V gene: TRBV10-1
J gene: TRBJ2-1
D gene: TRBD2
CDR3 protein: CATLIYLAGENNEQFF
CDR3 DNA: TGCGCCACCCTGATCTACCTAGCGGGAGAAAACAATGAGCAGTTCTTC

clone size: once
V gene: TRBV14
J gene: TRBJ1-2
D gene: TRBD1
CDR3 protein: CASSKLTGGRGYTF
CDR3 DNA: TGTGCCAGCAGCAAGCTGACAGGGGGCCGCGGCTACACCTTC

clone size: NA
V gene: TRBV4-1
J gene: TRBJ1-5
D gene: NA
CDR3 protein: CASSLRSGGADQPQHF
CDR3 DNA: TGCGCCAGCAGCCTCCGGTCGGGGGGCGCAGATCAGCCCCAGCATTTT

clone size: few
V gene: TRBV12-5
J gene: TRBJ2-1
D gene: NA
CDR3 protein: CASGKGEPYNEQFF
CDR3 DNA: TGTGCTAGTGGGAAGGGGGAACCCTACAATGAGCAGTTCTTC

clone size: NA
V gene: TRBV28
J gene: TRBJ1-2
D gene: TRBD1
CDR3 protein: CASRRYRTGSLNSGYTF
CDR3 DNA: TGTGCCAGCAGACGATACCGGACAGGGAGCTTGAACTCTGGCTACACCTTC

clone size: once
V gene: TRBV4-2
J gene: TRBJ2-1
D gene: TRBD1
CDR3 protein: CASSPRGQGSHEQFF
CDR3 DNA: TGTGCCAGCAGCCCTAGGGGACAGGGTTCCCATGAGCAGTTCTTC

clone size: NA
V gene: TRBV30
J gene: TRBJ1-5
D gene: TRBD1
CDR3 protein: CAWSEADRGWRSNQPQHF
CDR3 DNA: TGTGCCTGGAGTGAAGCGGACAGGGGTTGGCGCAGCAATCAGCCCCAGCATTTT

clone size: NA
V gene: TRBV3-1/TRBV3-2
J gene: TRBJ2-2
D gene: NA
CDR3 protein: CASSPHNTGELFF
CDR3 DNA: TGTGCCAGCAGCCCCCATAACACCGGGGAGCTGTTTTTT

clone size: NA
V gene: TRBV6-5
J gene: TRBJ1-5
D gene: NA
CDR3 protein: CASRPSAEPQHF
CDR3 DNA: TGTGCCAGCAGGCCCTCCGCGGAGCCCCAGCATTTT

clone size: NA
V gene: TRBV6-2/TRBV6-3
J gene: TRBJ2-5
D gene: NA
CDR3 protein: CASSPLGQQETQYF
CDR3 DNA: TGTGCCAGCAGCCCACTGGGGCAGCAAGAGACCCAGTACTTC

clone size: NA
V gene: TRBV7-9
J gene: TRBJ1-2
D gene: NA
CDR3 protein: CASSWTVLDYGYTF
CDR3 DNA: TGTGCCAGCAGCTGGACAGTTTTGGACTATGGCTACACCTTC

clone size: NA
V gene: TRBV18
J gene: TRBJ1-2
D gene: TRBD1
CDR3 protein: CASSSGQDYGYTF
CDR3 DNA: TGTGCCAGCTCTTCGGGACAGGACTATGGCTACACCTTC

clone size: NA
V gene: TRBV7-8
J gene: TRBJ2-2
D gene: NA
CDR3 protein: CASSPQDRDTGELFF
CDR3 DNA: TGTGCCAGCAGCCCCCAGGACAGAGACACCGGGGAGCTGTTTTTT

clone size: NA
V gene: TRBV10-3
J gene: TRBJ2-2
D gene: NA
CDR3 protein: CAIRGDSFTGELFF
CDR3 DNA: TGTGCCATCAGGGGTGACAGTTTCACCGGGGAGCTGTTTTTT

clone size: NA
V gene: TRBV5-4
J gene: TRBJ2-2
D gene: NA
CDR3 protein: CASSLGTAHTGELFF
CDR3 DNA: TGTGCCAGCAGCTTGGGGACAGCCCACACCGGGGAGCTGTTTTTT

clone size: NA
V gene: TRBV28
J gene: TRBJ1-5
D gene: TRBD1
CDR3 protein: CASKKIRDRPNQPQHF
CDR3 DNA: TGTGCCAGCAAAAAAATCCGGGACAGGCCCAATCAGCCCCAGCATTTT

clone size: NA
V gene: TRBV2
J gene: TRBJ1-4
D gene: NA
CDR3 protein: CASGGYRAVSEKLFF
CDR3 DNA: TGTGCCAGTGGCGGGTATAGGGCGGTGAGCGAAAAACTGTTTTTT